The next 5 T cell receptor beta chains were all read from a single sample in a study of quantifying T cell responses using KT2 cells. Study as a whole: RNA was reverse transcribed with TCR alpha and beta constant-region primers.

The cDNA 3' end received a ligated oligonucleotide with a UMI. An equimolar mix of RC1.1 and RC1.2 primed the beta chain across TRBC1 and TRBC2. TCRdb recomputed calls from the UMI-ligation and nested PCR reads with MiXCR, one row per CDR3 protein. This table has 45,000 to 65,000 distinct CDR3 sequences, more than 9% appearing once. The sequencing sample was made of PBMCs spiked with cells of the T cell clone KT2. All receptors come from a human donor.

The chain is built from TRBV27 and TRBJ1-3, with TRBD1 as a possible D gene (6 bases). The CDR3 loop spans 18 amino acids. The V and J ends lost 0 bases and 0 bases respectively, with 15 bases between them. Germline CDR1 is MNHEY and CDR2 is SMNVEV (reference sequence). The CDR3: CASSLSWGHLSSGNTIYF. The CDR3 DNA follows: TGTGCCAGCAGTTTATCGTGGGGACACTTAAGCTCTGGAAACACCATATATTTT.

This clonotype showed up just a few times. The chain employs TRBV29-1 and TRBJ1-2; TRBD1 matches at 9 bases. Per the germline V gene, CDR1 is SQVTM and CDR2 is ANQGSEA. The V and J ends lost 4 bases and 8 bases, in that order; junction bases with no gene match: 11. The CDR3 is 14 amino acids. The CDR3 DNA reads TGCAGCGTTGGGGTCGGACAGGGGTATAGAGGCTACACCTTC. Translation gives CSVGVGQGYRGYTF.

This clonotype has more than one count but fewer than ten. The chain uses TRBV11-2 and TRBJ2-3; tentative D call: TRBD2 (7 bases). Germline CDR1 reads SGHAT; CDR2 reads FQNNGV. CDR3 length: 14 amino acids. V lost 3 bases and J lost 5, with 12 bases in between. In DNA form, the CDR3 reads TGTGCCAGCAGCTTCTTGAGGGGGGGAGATACGCAGTATTTT. It translates to CASSFLRGGDTQYF.

In its sample, this clonotype was seen a few times. This chain uses TRBV6-1 with TRBJ1-2; D not resolved. The germline V gene encodes CDR1 MNHNS and CDR2 SASEGT. This CDR3 is 14 amino acids long. The V end was cut by 1 base, the J end by 4 bases, with 10 bases between. The CDR3 nucleotides read TGTGCCAGCAGTGAAGGGACGCACTCCTATGGCTACACCTTC. Translation: CASSEGTHSYGYTF.

This clonotype was recorded at least ten times. V gene TRBV5-1 combines with J gene TRBJ2-7; 7 bases line up with TRBD1. V was pared by 4 bases and J by 6 bases, with 7 bases of the junction left unmatched. Per germline, CDR1 SGHRS and CDR2 YFSETQ. The CDR3 totals 13 residues. CDR3 residues: CASSRDRAGEQYF. Written as DNA, the CDR3 is TGCGCCAGCAGCCGTGACAGGGCTGGCGAGCAGTACTTC.